A single sample gave rise to the 30 T cell receptor beta chains below, sequenced in a study of T cell repertoires in cytomegalovirus infection. TCRdb fed the reads into MiXCR, producing one record per CDR3 protein. The sample shows 60,000 to 75,000 distinct CDR3 sequences, around 27% of them seen only once. What these receptors recognize is not known. The sequencing used CD8+ T cells from cultured PBMCs, collected from culture after CMV antigen stimulation. The source is a human donor in good health (CMV status not recorded). Some clones in this sample may be carry-over from other donors' samples.

In this sample, this clonotype turned up a few times. The chain recombines TRBV28 with TRBJ2-2; D perhaps matches TRBD1 (5 bases). Germline CDR1 reads MDHEN; CDR2 reads SYDVKM. V shed 5 bases and J shed 0 bases, with 13 bases lying between them. The length of the CDR3 is 16 residues. CDR3 in DNA: TGTGCCAGCAGTCGCCCGGACACTCCGAACACCGGGGAGCTGTTTTTT. Translated, it gives CASSRPDTPNTGELFF.

The chain carries TRBV6-2 or TRBV6-3 and TRBJ2-7; a possible D gene is TRBD2 (5 bases). With 5 bases removed from V and 4 bases from J, the gap between germline ends came to 12 bases. CDR1 and CDR2 from the germline V gene are MNHEY and SVGEGT. The CDR3 runs to 13 residues. CDR3 in amino acids: CASSPTSSYEQYF. The CDR3 DNA reads TGTGCCAGCAGTCCAACTAGTTCTTACGAGCAGTACTTC.

The V and J genes are TRBV28 and TRBJ1-1; 8 nucleotides align to TRBD1. Germline-derived CDR1 and CDR2 are MDHEN and SYDVKM. After removal of 5 bases from V and 1 base from J, the junction contained 6 bases not matched to a gene. This CDR3 contains 15 residues. This chain's CDR3 is CASSQPGTGNTEAFF. The CDR3 nucleotides are TGTGCCAGCAGTCAGCCCGGGACAGGGAACACTGAAGCTTTCTTT. Filled out from reference TRBV28 and TRBJ1-1, the complete variable domain reads DVKVTQSSRYLVKRTGEKVFLECVQDMDHENMFWYRQDPGLGLRLIYFSYDVKMKEKGDIPEGYSVSREKKERFSLILESASTNQTSMYLCASSQPGTGNTEAFFGQGTRLTVV.

This clonotype was detected a few times. The chain combines TRBV20-1 with TRBJ2-3, with D tentatively TRBD2 (7 bases). Germline V gene data show CDR1 as DFQATT and CDR2 as SNEGSKA (reference sequence). This CDR3 has 15 residues. The V gene lost 5 bases and the J gene lost 5 bases, with 20 bases spanning the gap. CDR3 amino acids: CSADGLGGAVDTQYF. The CDR3 DNA is TGCAGTGCTGACGGACTAGGGGGGGCGGTAGATACGCAGTATTTT.

This clonotype was recorded many times. This chain uses TRBV27 with TRBJ1-2, with D unclear. Germline values: CDR1 MNHEY, CDR2 SMNVEV (reference sequence). The CDR3 sequence is 14 residues long. V lost 0 bases to trimming and J lost 8 bases, with 13 bases between them. The chain's CDR3 is CASSLSTLRSGYTF. The CDR3 bases are TGTGCCAGCAGTTTATCCACCTTGCGGAGCGGCTACACCTTC.

The rearrangement uses TRBV29-1 and TRBJ2-7; D uncertain. The CDR3 is 13 residues long. In germline, CDR1 is SQVTM, CDR2 ANQGSEA. The ends were cut back, 4 bases at V and 3 bases at J, with 13 bases in the middle. The CDR3 is CSVVEDPFYEQYF. The DNA for the CDR3 is TGCAGCGTTGTTGAGGACCCTTTCTACGAGCAGTACTTC.

The rearrangement uses TRBV20-1 and TRBJ2-4, with 10 bases fitting TRBD2. The CDR3 extends over 18 amino acids. V was clipped by 0 bases and J by 5 bases; unmatched bases: 13. CDR1 and CDR2 (germline): DFQATT, SNEGSKA (reference sequence). The CDR3 region is CSARDQLAGAPTQNIQYF. The CDR3 DNA is TGCAGTGCTAGAGATCAGCTAGCGGGGGCACCGACTCAAAACATTCAGTACTTC.

This clonotype has just a few counts. The chain has TRBV4-3 and TRBJ2-6; D unclear. The V gene lost 1 base and the J gene lost 0 bases, with 4 bases spanning the gap. Germline assignment: CDR1 LGHNA and CDR2 YSLEER. The CDR3 has 15 amino acids. The CDR3 DNA is TGCGCCAGCAGCCAAGCGGTCTCTGGGGCCAACGTCCTGACTTTC. Translation gives CASSQAVSGANVLTF.

V and J are TRBV6-6 and TRBJ2-2, with D uncertain. Germline-derived CDR1 and CDR2 are MNHNY and SVGAGI (reference sequence). V was trimmed by 7 bases and J by 6 bases, leaving 9 bases between them. This CDR3 has 12 residues. This CDR3 reads CASTSTPGELFF. CDR3 DNA sequence: TGTGCCAGCACCTCGACCCCCGGGGAGCTGTTTTTT.

This clonotype was counted between two and nine times. The chain carries TRBV7-6 and TRBJ1-5, with D possibly matching TRBD1 (5 bases). Per germline, CDR1 SGHVS and CDR2 FNYEAQ. Trimming took off 1 base at V and 7 bases at J, with 11 bases between the two ends. The CDR3 extends over 14 amino acids. The CDR3 bases are TGTGCCAGCAGCTTAGGGCAGGGAGAGCAGCCCCAGCATTTT. This encodes CASSLGQGEQPQHF.

This clonotype was detected only a few times. This chain uses TRBV12-3 or TRBV12-4 with TRBJ1-2; tentatively, D is TRBD1 (5 bases). The CDR3 runs 13 residues. With 6 bases removed from V and 5 bases from J, the gap between germline ends came to 13 bases. CDR3 in DNA: TGTGCCAGCAGCCCCGACGGGGGGTATGGCTACACCTTC. Its protein product is CASSPDGGYGYTF.

This clonotype was recorded a few times. The rearrangement links TRBV28 to TRBJ2-1, with D tentatively TRBD1 (6 bases). Trimming shortened V by 7 bases and J by 8 bases, and 24 bases separated the two germline ends. The CDR3 is made up of 16 amino acids. Germline V lookup: CDR1 MDHEN, CDR2 SYDVKM. The CDR3 reads CASTFPRGSSGDEQFF. In DNA, the CDR3 is TGTGCCAGCACCTTTCCAAGGGGCAGCTCAGGGGATGAGCAGTTCTTC.

This clonotype has just a few counts. This chain links TRBV27 with TRBJ2-7; D call uncertain. V was trimmed by 1 base and J by 2 bases, leaving 12 bases between them. CDR1 is MNHEY, CDR2 SMNVEV, per germline (reference sequence). The CDR3 contains 15 residues. CDR3 in DNA: TGTGCCAGCAGTTTATTTCCAGTTTTAACCTACGAGCAGTACTTC. Its translation is CASSLFPVLTYEQYF.

This chain joins TRBV12-3 or TRBV12-4 and TRBJ1-1; D ambiguous. Trimming shortened V by 4 bases and J by 1 base, and 10 bases separated the two germline ends. The CDR3 has 14 residues. The CDR3 coding sequence is TGTGCCAGCAGTTGGACCCCGCGGAACACTGAAGCTTTCTTT. Protein: CASSWTPRNTEAFF.

This clonotype has just a few counts. CDR3 sequence reads: CASSSTFAGGNTDTQYF. DNA of the CDR3: TGTGCCAGCAGCTCGACCTTTGCAGGGGGCAACACAGATACGCAGTATTTT. V gene TRBV13 combines with J gene TRBJ2-3; the match to TRBD1 covers 8 bases. The CDR3 contains 17 residues. V was pared by 4 bases and J by 2 bases, with 11 bases of the junction left unmatched. Germline assignment: CDR1 PRHDT and CDR2 FYEKMQ (reference sequence).

The chain is built from TRBV5-1 and TRBJ2-1, with 8 bases matching TRBD1. This CDR3 is built from 14 residues. The junction had 3 bases not matched to a gene; V was cut back by 0 bases and J by 7 bases. Germline assignment: CDR1 SGHRS and CDR2 YFSETQ. CDR3 nucleotide sequence: TGCGCCAGCAGCTTGGCCCAGGGGGCAAATGAGCAGTTCTTC. Its translation is CASSLAQGANEQFF.

V and J are TRBV9 and TRBJ2-5; perhaps TRBD2 as D (6 bases). Looked up from germline, CDR1 is SGDLS and CDR2 is YYNGEE. Trimming pared 0 bases from V and 2 bases from J, leaving 11 bases between. This CDR3 region has 15 residues. CDR3 DNA sequence: TGTGCCAGCAGCGTAGGGGGTGGGACTCAAGAGACCCAGTACTTC. Its translation is CASSVGGGTQETQYF.

The gene calls are TRBV20-1 and TRBJ2-7; unclear D gene. This CDR3 is built from 14 residues. The ends were cut back, 0 bases at V and 2 bases at J, with 11 bases in the middle. CDR1 and CDR2 from the germline V gene are DFQATT and SNEGSKA (reference sequence). This chain's CDR3 is CSARDVSSAYEQYF. The CDR3 nucleotides read TGCAGTGCTAGAGATGTTTCCTCAGCCTACGAGCAGTACTTC.

The chain is built from TRBV12-3 or TRBV12-4 and TRBJ2-5; 15 positions agree with TRBD2. Unmatched junction bases numbered 13, after V lost 1 base and J lost 4 bases. The CDR3 has 20 residues. CDR3 protein: CASSLGGLAGGLYTGETQYF. The CDR3 bases are TGTGCCAGCAGTTTAGGCGGACTAGCGGGGGGGTTGTATACGGGAGAGACCCAGTACTTC.

The table lists this clonotype with many counts. The chain uses TRBV7-8 and TRBJ1-2, with a possible D match to TRBD1 (5 bases). This CDR3 contains 11 residues. The V gene's germline CDR1 is SGHVS and CDR2 FQNEAQ. Trimming took off 10 bases at V and 8 bases at J, with 14 bases between the two ends. CDR3 amino acids: CAIFTRDGYTF. The CDR3 coding sequence is TGTGCCATATTTACTAGGGACGGCTACACCTTC.

The gene calls are TRBV7-9 and TRBJ1-2, with D hard to call. This CDR3 comprises 14 residues. From germline, CDR1 is SEHNR and CDR2 FQNEAQ (reference sequence). Deletions cut 4 bases from V and 0 bases from J, with 9 bases between. CDR3 DNA sequence: TGTGCCAGCAGCTCGCCGGAACCTAACTATGGCTACACCTTC. It is translated as CASSSPEPNYGYTF.

The chain joins TRBV4-3 to TRBJ2-1; D ambiguous. The germline V gene has CDR1 LGHNA and CDR2 YSLEER. The CDR3 consists of 16 residues. The germline V and J ends were trimmed by 0 bases and 7 bases, with 16 bases remaining between them. CDR3 sequence reads: CASSQDRQTLSNEQFF. The CDR3 nucleotides read TGCGCCAGCAGCCAAGACCGGCAGACCCTCTCGAATGAGCAGTTCTTC.

This clonotype has at least ten counts. The CDR3 loop is CASSEGAGGIREQFF. As DNA, the CDR3 is TGTGCCAGCAGTGAAGGGGCGGGAGGGATCAGAGAGCAGTTCTTC. The V gene is TRBV2, the J gene TRBJ2-1; 9 nucleotides agree with TRBD2. Germline V gene sequence: CDR1 SNHLY, CDR2 FYNNEI. The trim removed 1 base at V and 10 bases at J, leaving 8 bases unmatched. The CDR3 runs 15 residues.

V usage is TRBV12-3 or TRBV12-4 and J usage is TRBJ1-1; D not certain. This CDR3 has 14 amino acids. V gave up 7 bases and J gave up 1 base, with 13 bases separating them. The CDR3 DNA reads as TGTGCCAGCAAACACTGGGCCTCGAACACTGAAGCTTTCTTT. Amino acid sequence: CASKHWASNTEAFF.

The V gene is TRBV19, the J gene TRBJ1-1; D is undetermined. This CDR3 has 11 amino acids. The ends were cut back, 10 bases at V and 11 bases at J, with 17 bases in the middle. The germline gives CDR1 LNHDA, CDR2 SQIVND (reference sequence). This CDR3 is CAILFPRGAFF. The CDR3 bases are TGTGCCATACTTTTCCCTCGCGGGGCTTTCTTT.

The rearrangement links TRBV20-1 to TRBJ2-7, with D perhaps TRBD1 or TRBD2 (5 bases each). The CDR3 is made up of 14 amino acids. The V gene's germline CDR1 is DFQATT and CDR2 SNEGSKA (reference sequence). V shed 1 base and J shed 2 bases, with 12 bases lying between them. The CDR3 DNA is TGCAGTGCTAGAGTAGGGGACGAAGCCTACGAGCAGTACTTC. Amino acids: CSARVGDEAYEQYF.

V and J are TRBV13 and TRBJ1-1; weak D call: TRBD1 (5 bases). Germline V gene lookup returns CDR1 PRHDT and CDR2 FYEKMQ (reference sequence). This CDR3 is built from 14 residues. Trimming stripped 8 bases from V and 2 bases from J, with 15 bases between. CDR3 loop: CASYLRGDNTEAFF. CDR3 bases: TGTGCCAGCTATCTGCGGGGGGACAACACTGAAGCTTTCTTT.

The rearrangement links TRBV12-3 or TRBV12-4 to TRBJ2-7; a possible D gene is TRBD2 (6 bases). The CDR3 covers 12 residues. Trimming pared 8 bases from V and 4 bases from J, leaving 12 bases between. The CDR3 sequence is CASGTGTYEQYF. The CDR3 DNA reads as TGTGCCAGCGGGACGGGGACTTACGAGCAGTACTTC.

CDR3: CASSSPRTSGGPTYEQYF. In DNA, the CDR3 is TGTGCCAGCAGTTCCCCCCGGACTAGCGGGGGCCCAACCTACGAGCAGTACTTC. The V call is TRBV28, the J call TRBJ2-7; 13 bases agree with TRBD2. Trimming cost V 4 bases and J 2 bases; bases outside gene matches: 11. CDR1 and CDR2 (germline): MDHEN, SYDVKM. This CDR3 spans 18 amino acids.

The chain is built from TRBV7-2 and TRBJ2-7; D tentatively fits TRBD1 or TRBD2 (5 bases each). In germline, CDR1 is SGHTA, CDR2 FQGNSA. The ends were cut back, 5 bases at V and 1 base at J, with 9 bases in the middle. CDR3 length equals 13 residues. The CDR3 region is CASSMGPSYEQYF. The CDR3 DNA reads TGTGCCAGCAGCATGGGACCGTCCTACGAGCAGTACTTC.